This T cell receptor beta chain was sequenced during a study of CD4 and CD8 cells across lung adenocarcinoma regions. V shed 8 bases and J shed 0 bases, with 17 bases lying between them. This CDR3 has 15 amino acids. Germline CDR1 LGHNA, CDR2 YNFKEQ. Donors had localized lung adenocarcinoma, a non-small cell lung cancer. This clonotype has just a few counts. A single record per CDR3 protein comes from TCRdb applying MiXCR to the PCR reads. The sample shows over 15,000 distinct CDR3 sequences, around 53% of them seen only once. V gene TRBV4-2 combines with J gene TRBJ2-7; TRBD2 is a possible D gene (7 bases). This clonotype was sampled from a female donor with lung adenocarcinoma. The CD4 and CD8 labels of this study may be unreliable. Source material: CD8+ T cells from the center of a lung tumor. The CDR3 is CASAPGGGRSYEQYF. The CDR3 bases are TGTGCCAGCGCCCCGGGCGGGGGCCGCTCCTACGAGCAGTACTTC.